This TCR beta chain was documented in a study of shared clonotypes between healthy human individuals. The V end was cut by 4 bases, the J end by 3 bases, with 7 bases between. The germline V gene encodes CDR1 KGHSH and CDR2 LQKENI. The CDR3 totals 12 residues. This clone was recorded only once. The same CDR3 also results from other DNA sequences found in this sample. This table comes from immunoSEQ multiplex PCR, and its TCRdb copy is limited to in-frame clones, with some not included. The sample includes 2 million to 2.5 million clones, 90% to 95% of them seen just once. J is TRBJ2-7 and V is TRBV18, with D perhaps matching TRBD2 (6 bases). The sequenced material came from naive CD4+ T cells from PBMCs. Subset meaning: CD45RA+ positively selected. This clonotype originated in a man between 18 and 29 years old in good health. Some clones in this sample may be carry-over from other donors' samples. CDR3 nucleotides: TGTGCCAGCTCACGGGGACTCTACGAGCAGTACTTC. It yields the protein CASSRGLYEQYF.